This T cell receptor beta chain was sequenced for a study of identical twins. Findings and limits, study-wide: The conclusions drew on cross-sectional statistical analysis instead of tracking the same donors. Twin pairs' shared out-of-frame alpha sequences were enriched in low generation probability. It was possible that invariant MAIT and iNKT cells partly confounded the zero-insertion analyses.

The cDNA had a unique molecular identifier and a template-switch universal primer site. TCRdb re-called the 5' RACE reads with MiXCR, one entry per CDR3 protein. The sample comprises approximately 1.8 million distinct CDR3 sequences, less than 35% of which are singletons, and about 0.27% rests with the top ten. On this clonotype itself: Its target is unknown.

The germline V gene encodes CDR1 MNHNY and CDR2 SVGAGI (reference sequence). The CDR3 is made up of 13 amino acids. V shed 7 bases and J shed 4 bases, with 11 bases lying between them. The chain joins TRBV6-6 to TRBJ1-5; D is uncertain. The sequence was collected from a newborn girl in good health. Sequenced: cord blood. CDR3 coding DNA: TGTGCCAGCACTGCCGACACAAATCAGCCCCAGCATTTT. Translated: CASTADTNQPQHF.